The text below deals with one T cell receptor beta chain. CDR3 length: 14 residues. CDR1 is SGHTA and CDR2 is FQGNSA in the germline V gene. With 5 bases removed from V and 6 bases from J, the gap between germline ends came to 13 bases. The data are from a study of blood T cell repertoires in COVID-19. Study in general: COVID-19 samples from acute and convalescent phases originated in the United States, Italy and Spain.

Data came from immunoSEQ multiplex PCR; TCRdb stores just in-frame clones and leaves some out. Counted here are some 310,000 clones, nearly 90% occurring once; the ten biggest clones make up under 1.1%. The receptor was derived from a woman between 40 and 55 years old with COVID-19, enrolled during active disease. What was sequenced was peripheral blood. The rearrangement uses TRBV7-2 and TRBJ1-4; D not resolved. The CDR3: CASSPPGRYEKLFF. Here the CDR3 DNA reads TGTGCCAGCAGCCCCCCGGGGAGGTATGAAAAACTGTTTTTT. Combining the CDR3 with reference TRBV7-2 and TRBJ1-4 gives the whole variable domain GAGVSQSPSNKVTEKGKDVELRCDPISGHTALYWYRQSLGQGLEFLIYFQGNSAPDKSGLPSDRFSAERTGGSVSTLTIQRTQQEDSAVYLCASSPPGRYEKLFFGSGTQLSVL.